These T cell receptor beta chains were read from a single sample in a study of CD8 T cells in Susac syndrome. TCRdb ran MiXCR on the immunoSEQ multiplex PCR reads and lists one entry per CDR3 protein. The table lists over 200,000 distinct CDR3 sequences, roughly 94% of them singletons. The material sequenced was CD4+ T cells from PBMCs. These receptor sequences come from a human donor with multiple sclerosis. The CDR3 runs from the conserved cysteine through the conserved F or W. A D gene is named only where the DNA matches it firmly. The size field is filled for only some rows; it gives once, few, many or a size class.

CDR3 DNA: TGCAGTGCTAGTAACAGGGGGATCTACAATGAGCAGTTCTTC
CDR3 protein: CSASNRGIYNEQFF
J gene: TRBJ2-1
clone size: -
D gene: TRBD1
V gene: TRBV20-1

CDR3 DNA: TGTGCCAGCAGGGAGACTCTAAGTGGTGAGCAGTTCTTC
CDR3 protein: CASRETLSGEQFF
J gene: TRBJ2-1
clone size: -
D gene: -
V gene: TRBV2

CDR3 DNA: TGCGCCAGCAGCACCACAGATACGCAGTATTTT
CDR3 protein: CASSTTDTQYF
J gene: TRBJ2-3
clone size: few
D gene: -
V gene: TRBV5-1

CDR3 DNA: TGTGCCAGCAGTGAAGCGAGGAGAGATACGCAGTATTTT
CDR3 protein: CASSEARRDTQYF
J gene: TRBJ2-3
clone size: -
D gene: -
V gene: TRBV2

CDR3 DNA: TGCAGTGCTAGAGAGGGTGCAGGGGGCAATGAGCAGTTCTTC
CDR3 protein: CSAREGAGGNEQFF
J gene: TRBJ2-1
clone size: -
D gene: TRBD1
V gene: TRBV20-1

CDR3 DNA: TGCAGCAGCGGGGACAGGGTTGGAACAGATACGCAGTATTTT
CDR3 protein: CSSGDRVGTDTQYF
J gene: TRBJ2-3
clone size: -
D gene: TRBD1
V gene: TRBV29-1

CDR3 DNA: TGCGCCAGCAGCTGGACAGAAGGGAATGAGCAGTTCTTC
CDR3 protein: CASSWTEGNEQFF
J gene: TRBJ2-1
clone size: -
D gene: -
V gene: TRBV5-1

CDR3 DNA: TGCAGCGTTTCGAAGATCCTGGACGGCTATGGCTACACCTTC
CDR3 protein: CSVSKILDGYGYTF
J gene: TRBJ1-2
clone size: -
D gene: -
V gene: TRBV29-1

CDR3 DNA: TGTGCCAGCAGCCAAGACCGGGGGTTTGGCACTGAAGCTTTCTTT
CDR3 protein: CASSQDRGFGTEAFF
J gene: TRBJ1-1
clone size: -
D gene: -
V gene: TRBV3-1

CDR3 DNA: TGTGCCAGCTCACCAAAAGAGACCCAGTACTTC
CDR3 protein: CASSPKETQYF
J gene: TRBJ2-5
clone size: few
D gene: -
V gene: TRBV18

CDR3 DNA: TGTGCCAGTAGTAAGCAGCCCAACACTGAAGCTTTCTTT
CDR3 protein: CASSKQPNTEAFF
J gene: TRBJ1-1
clone size: -
D gene: -
V gene: TRBV19

CDR3 DNA: TGCAGCGACACACAGGGGGACTATGGCTACACCTTC
CDR3 protein: CSDTQGDYGYTF
J gene: TRBJ1-2
clone size: -
D gene: TRBD1
V gene: TRBV29-1

CDR3 DNA: TGTGCCAGCAGCGCAACCTACGGTGGCACCTACAATGAGCAGTTCTTC
CDR3 protein: CASSATYGGTYNEQFF
J gene: TRBJ2-1
clone size: -
D gene: -
V gene: TRBV3-1

CDR3 DNA: TGTGCCAGCAGCCCGGGGGTACACTCTGGGGCCAACGTCCTGACTTTC
CDR3 protein: CASSPGVHSGANVLTF
J gene: TRBJ2-6
clone size: -
D gene: -
V gene: TRBV11-2

CDR3 DNA: TGTGCCAGCACCCTAAACAGGGGGCGCCCTATAAGCTCCTACAATGAGCAGTTCTTC
CDR3 protein: CASTLNRGRPISSYNEQFF
J gene: TRBJ2-1
clone size: -
D gene: TRBD1
V gene: TRBV7-9

CDR3 DNA: TGTGCCTGGAGTGGAACGACGAACACTGAAGCTTTCTTT
CDR3 protein: CAWSGTTNTEAFF
J gene: TRBJ1-1
clone size: -
D gene: -
V gene: TRBV30

CDR3 DNA: TGCAGTGCTAGTGGGACAGGGGAGACTGAAGCTTTCTTT
CDR3 protein: CSASGTGETEAFF
J gene: TRBJ1-1
clone size: -
D gene: TRBD1
V gene: TRBV20-1

CDR3 DNA: TGCAGTGCTAGAGATGCCGAGACTGAAGCTTTCTTT
CDR3 protein: CSARDAETEAFF
J gene: TRBJ1-1
clone size: -
D gene: -
V gene: TRBV20-1

CDR3 DNA: TGTGCCAGCAGCCCCCAGGCTGCCGCTGGGGCCAACGTCCTGACTTTC
CDR3 protein: CASSPQAAAGANVLTF
J gene: TRBJ2-6
clone size: once
D gene: -
V gene: TRBV7-9

CDR3 DNA: TGCAGTGCTAGAGGCAGGGTCTGGACTGAAGCTTTCTTT
CDR3 protein: CSARGRVWTEAFF
J gene: TRBJ1-1
clone size: once
D gene: -
V gene: TRBV20-1

CDR3 DNA: TGTGCCAGCAGCCAAGTTGGAGTTTCCTACAATGAGCAGTTCTTC
CDR3 protein: CASSQVGVSYNEQFF
J gene: TRBJ2-1
clone size: -
D gene: -
V gene: TRBV14

CDR3 DNA: TGTGCCTGGAGCCGAGGGATAAACACTGAAGCTTTCTTT
CDR3 protein: CAWSRGINTEAFF
J gene: TRBJ1-1
clone size: once
D gene: -
V gene: TRBV30

CDR3 DNA: TGTGCCAGCAGTTTCGGGACAGGGTTGAACACTGAAGCTTTCTTT
CDR3 protein: CASSFGTGLNTEAFF
J gene: TRBJ1-1
clone size: once
D gene: TRBD1
V gene: TRBV12-3/TRBV12-4

CDR3 DNA: TGTGCCAGCAGCCAAGATGGAACCACTGAAGCTTTCTTT
CDR3 protein: CASSQDGTTEAFF
J gene: TRBJ1-1
clone size: -
D gene: -
V gene: TRBV3-1

CDR3 DNA: TGTGCCAGCAGCCAGGGATTCGGAGTAAGTGAAAAACTGTTTTTT
CDR3 protein: CASSQGFGVSEKLFF
J gene: TRBJ1-4
clone size: -
D gene: -
V gene: TRBV2

CDR3 DNA: TGTGCCAGCAGTCCCGGACTAATTCACGAGCAGTACTTC
CDR3 protein: CASSPGLIHEQYF
J gene: TRBJ2-7
clone size: -
D gene: -
V gene: TRBV12-3/TRBV12-4

CDR3 DNA: TGTGCCAGCAGCCGTACGACTTACCTTTATGGCTACACCTTC
CDR3 protein: CASSRTTYLYGYTF
J gene: TRBJ1-2
clone size: -
D gene: -
V gene: TRBV3-1

CDR3 DNA: TGCAGCGTTGAATTGGGGGGCCTTCCCTACGAGCAGTACTTC
CDR3 protein: CSVELGGLPYEQYF
J gene: TRBJ2-7
clone size: -
D gene: -
V gene: TRBV29-1

CDR3 DNA: TGCAGTGCTCAACCCGGGGGCACCGATAACTATGGCTACACCTTC
CDR3 protein: CSAQPGGTDNYGYTF
J gene: TRBJ1-2
clone size: -
D gene: -
V gene: TRBV20-1

CDR3 DNA: TGTGCCAGCAGCGTATTTGTTGGGGAGAGCTCCTACAATGAGCAGTTCTTC
CDR3 protein: CASSVFVGESSYNEQFF
J gene: TRBJ2-1
clone size: -
D gene: -
V gene: TRBV9

CDR3 DNA: TGTGCCAGTAGTATGTACAGCCAAGAGACCCAGTACTTC
CDR3 protein: CASSMYSQETQYF
J gene: TRBJ2-5
clone size: -
D gene: -
V gene: TRBV19

CDR3 DNA: TGTGCCAGCAGCTCCCGACAGGGGGCAGATACGCAGTATTTT
CDR3 protein: CASSSRQGADTQYF
J gene: TRBJ2-3
clone size: -
D gene: TRBD1
V gene: TRBV3-1

CDR3 DNA: TGTGCCAGCAGCTTGGACAGACGTACAGATACGCAGTATTTT
CDR3 protein: CASSLDRRTDTQYF
J gene: TRBJ2-3
clone size: few
D gene: -
V gene: TRBV5-4

CDR3 DNA: TGTGCCAGCAGTCTAGGGTTTGGCTCACCCCTCGACTTT
CDR3 protein: CASSLGFGSPLDF
J gene: TRBJ1-6
clone size: -
D gene: -
V gene: TRBV12-3/TRBV12-4

CDR3 DNA: TGTGCCAGCAGTAACTTGGGGTTGGGCAATCAGCCCCAGCATTTT
CDR3 protein: CASSNLGLGNQPQHF
J gene: TRBJ1-5
clone size: -
D gene: -
V gene: TRBV5-6

CDR3 DNA: TGTGCCTGTAGAAGCGGTAGCTCCTACAATGAGCAGTTCTTC
CDR3 protein: CACRSGSSYNEQFF
J gene: TRBJ2-1
clone size: -
D gene: -
V gene: TRBV30

CDR3 DNA: TGCAGTGCTTCAGATCTGCTTAGCACAGATACGCAGTATTTT
CDR3 protein: CSASDLLSTDTQYF
J gene: TRBJ2-3
clone size: -
D gene: -
V gene: TRBV20-1

CDR3 DNA: TGTGCCAGCACCCAGACAAGACAGGGATTCTATGGCTACACCTTC
CDR3 protein: CASTQTRQGFYGYTF
J gene: TRBJ1-2
clone size: -
D gene: TRBD1
V gene: TRBV6-5

CDR3 DNA: TGCAGTGCCAGGGCTCTAGACACAGATACGCAGTATTTT
CDR3 protein: CSARALDTDTQYF
J gene: TRBJ2-3
clone size: -
D gene: -
V gene: TRBV20-1

CDR3 DNA: TGCAGCGTTACTGACAGAACCAGCTATGGCTACACCTTC
CDR3 protein: CSVTDRTSYGYTF
J gene: TRBJ1-2
clone size: -
D gene: -
V gene: TRBV29-1

CDR3 DNA: TGTGCCAGCAGCCTGAGGACGGATTCACCCCTCCACTTT
CDR3 protein: CASSLRTDSPLHF
J gene: TRBJ1-6
clone size: -
D gene: -
V gene: TRBV3-1

CDR3 DNA: TGTGCCACCAGCGAAGGTAGCTTCGAGGGCGAGCAGTACTTC
CDR3 protein: CATSEGSFEGEQYF
J gene: TRBJ2-7
clone size: -
D gene: -
V gene: TRBV15

CDR3 DNA: TGTGCCAGCAGATGGACCCTTGGCTCCTACGAGCAGTACTTC
CDR3 protein: CASRWTLGSYEQYF
J gene: TRBJ2-7
clone size: few
D gene: -
V gene: TRBV27